The 14 T cell receptor beta chains listed next were all sequenced from one sample in a study of Ad26.COV2.S vaccination and SARS-CoV-2 variants. Measured with immunoSEQ multiplex PCR; TCRdb has only the in-frame clones, and not every one. The data contain some 240,000 clones, roughly 87% of them singletons. The treatment here: about 20 received Ad26.COV2.S at low or high dose, single or two shots; five or six received placebo; per-sample allocation not given. Sample collection was performed on day 63 after the first vaccine or placebo injection. This material consisted of peripheral blood, taken in a trial of Ad26.COV2.S vaccine versus placebo. The receptor source for this set is a person between 18 and 65 years old who received the Ad26.COV2.S COVID-19 vaccine or a placebo.

The chain joins TRBV29-1 to TRBJ2-7; 7 bases line up with TRBD1. Trimming removed 6 bases from V and 4 bases from J; junction bases left unmatched: 6. This CDR3 spans 12 amino acids. Germline V gene data show CDR1 as SQVTM and CDR2 as ANQGSEA. The CDR3 coding sequence is TGCAGCGTCGTAGGGGGCGGATACGAGCAGTACTTC. Encoded protein: CSVVGGGYEQYF.

J is TRBJ2-3 and V is TRBV11-3, with a tentative D call TRBD1 (6 bases). In germline, CDR1 is SGHNT, CDR2 YENEEA. The germline V and J ends were trimmed by 0 bases and 2 bases, with 18 bases remaining between them. The CDR3 is 18 residues long. The CDR3 sequence is CASSLEQQGLLPTDTQYF. Here the CDR3 DNA reads TGTGCCAGCAGCTTAGAACAACAGGGCCTACTACCCACAGATACGCAGTATTTT.

The chain is built from TRBV11-2 and TRBJ2-3; weak D call: TRBD1 (6 bases). The germline V and J ends were trimmed by 7 bases and 1 base, with 21 bases remaining between them. The V gene's germline CDR1 is SGHAT and CDR2 FQNNGV. The CDR3 is made up of 17 amino acids. CDR3 sequence reads: CASKPMARSGGTDTQYF. The CDR3 nucleotides are TGTGCCAGCAAGCCGATGGCCCGATCAGGGGGCACAGATACGCAGTATTTT.

The chain carries TRBV30 and TRBJ1-3, with a weak D call TRBD1 (6 bases). Trimming removed 2 bases from V and 2 bases from J, with 10 bases in between. From germline, CDR1 is GTSNPN and CDR2 SVGIG (reference sequence). This CDR3 region has 14 residues. The CDR3, as DNA: TGTGCCTGGAGTCCCCGGGGGCCTGGAAACACCATATATTTT. Its protein is CAWSPRGPGNTIYF.

The chain uses TRBV4-3 and TRBJ2-3; D possibly corresponds to TRBD2 (6 bases). CDR1 LGHNA and CDR2 YSLEER come from the germline V gene. The CDR3 sequence is 16 residues long. V shed 1 base and J shed 3 bases, with 14 bases lying between them. In nucleotides, the CDR3 is TGCGCCAGCAGCCAAGTCGGAGGGCATGGAACAGATACGCAGTATTTT. Its protein product is CASSQVGGHGTDTQYF.

The chain has TRBV5-1 and TRBJ2-7; no clear D. In germline, CDR1 is SGHRS, CDR2 YFSETQ. Trimming cost V 0 bases and J 0 bases, with 7 bases left between them. The CDR3 length is 14 residues. The CDR3 region is CASSLGTISYEQYF. DNA for the CDR3: TGCGCCAGCAGCTTGGGTACTATCTCCTACGAGCAGTACTTC.

The chain links TRBV24-1 to TRBJ2-1, with D perhaps TRBD2 (6 bases). There are 15 residues in the CDR3. V dropped 5 bases and J dropped 3 bases, with 13 bases sitting between them. CDR1 is KGHDR, CDR2 SFDVKD, per germline. The chain's CDR3 is CATSVGGNGYNEQFF. The CDR3 nucleotides are TGTGCCACCAGTGTCGGCGGGAATGGCTACAATGAGCAGTTCTTC.

The V and J genes are TRBV6-2 or TRBV6-3 and TRBJ2-1; D is unclear. This CDR3 is built from 12 residues. Germline assignment: CDR1 MNHEY and CDR2 SVGEGT. Trimming took off 5 bases at V and 5 bases at J, with 7 bases between the two ends. The CDR3 protein is CASSAHNNEQFF. The CDR3 DNA sequence: TGTGCCAGCAGTGCTCATAACAATGAGCAGTTCTTC.

V and J are TRBV15 and TRBJ1-2; TRBD1 matches at 8 bases. Germline V gene sequence: CDR1 LNHNV, CDR2 YYDKDF (reference sequence). V shed 8 bases, J shed 6 bases, and the junction held 8 bases outside the gene matches. CDR3 size: 13 residues. In nucleotides, the CDR3 is TGTGCCACCGCAGGGGACAGGCCCGATGGCTACACCTTC. Its translation is CATAGDRPDGYTF.

The genes are TRBV10-3 and TRBJ1-1; 8 bases match TRBD1. CDR3 length: 13 residues. The V and J ends lost 4 bases and 8 bases, in that order; junction bases with no gene match: 6. The germline V gene has CDR1 ENHRY and CDR2 SYGVKD. The CDR3 DNA is TGTGCCATCAGTGCAGGGGGCGCGTCGGAAGCTTTCTTT. It yields the protein CAISAGGASEAFF.

V is TRBV10-3 and J is TRBJ2-5; D call uncertain. Germline loops: CDR1 ENHRY, CDR2 SYGVKD. V was cut by 6 bases and J by 2 bases, with 10 bases left in between. This CDR3 comprises 13 residues. The CDR3 DNA is TGTGCCATCAGCCGTGACTGGCAAGAGACCCAGTACTTC. Protein product: CAISRDWQETQYF.

This chain joins TRBV7-2 and TRBJ2-2; D remains unclear. Germline V lookup: CDR1 SGHTA, CDR2 FQGNSA. The ends were cut back, 0 bases at V and 4 bases at J, with 6 bases in the middle. The CDR3 loop spans 14 amino acids. The CDR3, as DNA: TGTGCCAGCAGCTTAGCGACGGGCACCGGGGAGCTGTTTTTT. It specifies CASSLATGTGELFF. The full variable domain, its missing parts supplied by reference TRBV7-2 and TRBJ2-2, is GAGVSQSPSNKVTEKGKDVELRCDPISGHTALYWYRQSLGQGLEFLIYFQGNSAPDKSGLPSDRFSAERTGGSVSTLTIQRTQQEDSAVYLCASSLATGTGELFFGEGSRLTVL.

The chain carries TRBV6-2 or TRBV6-3 and TRBJ2-3; TRBD2 agrees at 8 bases. This CDR3 is 17 amino acids long. Looked up from germline, CDR1 is MNHEY and CDR2 is SVGEGT. V gave up 5 bases and J gave up 5 bases; unmatched junction bases: 15. This CDR3 reads CASSESSFLAGIDTQYF. The CDR3 region has the DNA TGTGCCAGCAGTGAGTCATCGTTCCTAGCGGGTATAGATACGCAGTATTTT.

The CDR3: CASRDSAATNEKLFF. The CDR3, as DNA: TGTGCCAGCAGGGACAGCGCCGCAACTAATGAAAAACTGTTTTTT. The V call is TRBV6-5, the J call TRBJ1-4; possible D gene TRBD1, 6 bases. Between the trimmed V and J ends, which lost 6 bases and 0 bases, there was a span of 11 bases. CDR3 length: 15 residues. The germline gives CDR1 MNHEY, CDR2 SVGAGI.